This section outlines one TCR beta chain sequence together with its context. What it binds is unknown. Just one base apart from a much larger clone, this may be a read error. Germline CDR1 is MNHNS and CDR2 is SASEGT. This CDR3 is built from 14 residues. The data belong to a study of glioma-infiltrating T cells. Overall study results and limits: Only very few CDR3 sequences appeared in both tissue and blood. Tissue-blood divergence was below expectation in non-neoplastic patients, above in gliomas.

TCR alpha and beta CDR3 regions were amplified from RNA using iRepertoire nested multiplex PCR. Tissue mRNA or PBMC total RNA, roughly 90-450 ng, went into one-step reverse transcription and amplification. TCRdb ran MiXCR on the multiplex PCR reads and lists one entry per CDR3 protein. The sample lists 100,000 to 150,000 distinct CDR3 sequences, roughly 20% occurring once. This receptor was taken from a human donor with low-grade glioma or glioblastoma, undergoing nonglioma brain surgery, or in good health (not recorded which). Sequencing input: glioma tissue, nonneoplastic brain tissue, or PBMCs (not recorded which). This rearrangement joins TRBV6-1 to TRBJ2-7, with a weak D call TRBD1 (6 bases). The CDR3 DNA sequence: TGTCCCAGCACTGACCCGACAGGTTCCTACGAGCAGTACTTC. Translation gives CPSTDPTGSYEQYF.